This T cell receptor beta chain was captured in a study of neurological immune-mediated disorders. Study at large: Within the group of some 34 multiple sclerosis patients, approximately 30 were relapsing-remitting, while 3 were secondary progressive.

The V end was cut by 6 bases, the J end by 0 bases, with 10 bases between. Per the germline V gene, CDR1 is SGDLS and CDR2 is YYNGEE. CDR3 size: 13 residues. It was by 5'RACE with 10-nucleotide random UMIs that the cDNA was made. In TCRdb, the 5' RACE reads were re-called with MiXCR into one record per CDR3 protein. The data show roughly 60,000 distinct CDR3 sequences, 3% to 4% seen once. This clonotype has just a few counts. The TCR sequence derives from a woman aged 50 to 65 with multiple sclerosis. The gene calls are TRBV9 and TRBJ2-7; D possibly corresponds to TRBD1 (5 bases). Sequencing was done on a sample of PBMCs. CDR3 protein: CASNRKSSYEQYF. In DNA form, the CDR3 reads TGTGCCAGCAACAGGAAGAGCTCCTACGAGCAGTACTTC.